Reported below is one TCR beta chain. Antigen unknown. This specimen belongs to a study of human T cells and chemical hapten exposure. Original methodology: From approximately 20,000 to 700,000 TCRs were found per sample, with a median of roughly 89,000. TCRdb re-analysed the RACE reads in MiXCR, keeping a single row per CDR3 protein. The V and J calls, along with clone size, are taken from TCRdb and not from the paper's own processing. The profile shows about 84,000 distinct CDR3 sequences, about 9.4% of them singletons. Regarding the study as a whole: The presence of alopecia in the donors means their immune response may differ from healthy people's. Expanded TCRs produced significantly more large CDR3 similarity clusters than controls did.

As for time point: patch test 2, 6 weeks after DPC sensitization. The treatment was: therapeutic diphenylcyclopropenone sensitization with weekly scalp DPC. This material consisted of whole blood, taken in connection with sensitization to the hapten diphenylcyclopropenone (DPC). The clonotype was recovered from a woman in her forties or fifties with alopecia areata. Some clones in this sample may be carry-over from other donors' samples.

CDR3 residues: CASSFDRVTGELFF. The DNA of the CDR3 is TGTGCCAGCAGTTTTGACAGGGTAACCGGGGAGCTGTTTTTT. The chain joins TRBV28 to TRBJ2-2; TRBD1 agrees at 7 bases. This CDR3 spans 14 amino acids. Per germline, CDR1 MDHEN and CDR2 SYDVKM. V shed 3 bases and J 5 bases; nucleotides not matched to a gene: 3.